The 14 T cell receptor beta chains given below trace back to one sample, sequenced in a study of blood T cells in healthy people across ages. Sample-barcoded 5' priming and a J-beta primer mix drove a second PCR of 7 to 11 cycles. TCRdb ran MiXCR on the 5' RACE reads and lists one entry per CDR3 protein. Here the sample spans nearly 1 million distinct CDR3 sequences, roughly 51% being singletons. The specimen sequenced was blood. The receptors stem from a woman in her sixties or seventies in good health.

There are a few counts of this clonotype. The genes are TRBV25-1 and TRBJ1-1; 7 positions agree with TRBD1. This CDR3 has 13 residues. The junction had 3 bases not matched to a gene; V was cut back by 7 bases and J by 1 base. Germline assignment: CDR1 MGHDK and CDR2 SYGVNS. This CDR3 reads CASNEGANTEAFF. The DNA of the CDR3 is TGTGCCAGCAATGAGGGGGCGAACACTGAAGCTTTCTTT.

The chain carries TRBV20-1 and TRBJ2-1, with D perhaps TRBD1 (6 bases). Per the germline V gene, CDR1 is DFQATT and CDR2 is SNEGSKA (reference sequence). The CDR3 consists of 17 residues. The germline V and J ends were trimmed by 1 base and 9 bases, with 25 bases remaining between them. CDR3 nucleotides: TGCAGTGCTAGAGTGACGGGACCGGGACAACCACTCCTTGAGCAGTTCTTC. Its translation: CSARVTGPGQPLLEQFF.

The V gene is TRBV20-1, the J gene TRBJ2-7; TRBD2 matches at 10 bases. Germline CDR1 DFQATT, CDR2 SNEGSKA (reference sequence). CDR3 size: 14 residues. The V segment lost 6 bases and the J segment 5 bases; nucleotides outside the gene matches: 10. CDR3 coding DNA: TGCAGTGCACCTGTAGCGGGAGGTTCCGACGAGCAGTACTTC. Translated, it gives CSAPVAGGSDEQYF.

The V and J genes are TRBV7-3 and TRBJ2-1; 12 positions agree with TRBD2. Germline V gene data show CDR1 as SGHTA and CDR2 as FQGTGA. The CDR3 extends over 15 amino acids. V lost 5 bases, J lost 9 bases, and 8 bases stayed unmatched. The DNA of the CDR3 is TGTGCCAGCAGCCCTGCTTCTAGCGGGAGGGGTGAGCAGTTCTTC. Translating gives CASSPASSGRGEQFF.

The chain carries TRBV5-1 and TRBJ2-5; TRBD1 agrees at 7 bases. Germline V CDR1 and CDR2: SGHRS, YFSETQ. CDR3 length: 16 residues. The V and J ends lost 4 bases and 2 bases, in that order; junction bases with no gene match: 11. The CDR3 DNA reads TGCGCCAGCAGCCCGGTAGGGGGCCTGGGGCAAGAGACCCAGTACTTC. It codes for CASSPVGGLGQETQYF.

J is TRBJ2-7 and V is TRBV20-1; tentatively, D is TRBD1 or TRBD2 (6 bases each). V was shortened by 6 bases and J by 2 bases, with 14 bases between the two germline ends. Germline V lookup: CDR1 DFQATT, CDR2 SNEGSKA (reference sequence). The CDR3 is 13 amino acids. CDR3 amino acids: CSAAGGGTYEQYF. For the CDR3, the DNA is TGCAGTGCCGCTGGGGGCGGGACCTACGAGCAGTACTTC.

The chain couples TRBV28 to TRBJ2-5; tentatively, D is TRBD1 (9 bases). The CDR3 totals 20 residues. Between the trimmed V and J ends, which lost 6 bases and 4 bases, there was a span of 33 bases. Germline V CDR1 and CDR2: MDHEN, SYDVKM. The CDR3 loop is CASRTQGQGAIAGSRETQYF. The CDR3, as DNA: TGTGCCAGCAGAACTCAGGGACAGGGCGCGATAGCGGGATCGCGAGAGACCCAGTACTTC.

This clonotype was seen more than once but under ten times. The J gene is TRBJ2-7, the V gene TRBV6-1; no clear D gene. This CDR3 has 13 residues. With 1 base removed from V and 7 bases from J, the gap between germline ends came to 11 bases. Germline assignment: CDR1 MNHNS and CDR2 SASEGT. CDR3 protein: CASSEVGRREQYF. As DNA, the CDR3 is TGTGCCAGCAGTGAAGTCGGTAGGCGGGAGCAGTACTTC.

This clonotype was picked up many times. The CDR3 bases are TGCAGCGTTGGTACAGGGGCCTATAATTCACCCCTCCACTTT. Translated, it gives CSVGTGAYNSPLHF. The chain recombines TRBV29-1 with TRBJ1-6; 7 bases line up with TRBD1. Per germline, CDR1 SQVTM and CDR2 ANQGSEA. The CDR3 has 14 amino acids. V was clipped by 4 bases and J by 2 bases; unmatched bases: 2.

This clonotype was seen many times. V usage is TRBV3-1 and J usage is TRBJ2-1; 7 positions agree with TRBD2. The CDR3 spans 13 residues. The J segment lost 4 bases and the V segment lost 5 bases, leaving 2 bases of the junction unmatched. In germline, CDR1 is LGHDT, CDR2 YNNKEL (reference sequence). CDR3 sequence reads: CASSSSGYNEQFF. CDR3 bases: TGTGCCAGCAGCTCTAGCGGTTACAATGAGCAGTTCTTC.

This clonotype was seen more than once but under ten times. The V gene is TRBV9, the J gene TRBJ2-5; no clear D. V was cut by 4 bases and J by 0 bases, with 16 bases left in between. This CDR3 region has 16 residues. The germline CDR1 and CDR2 sequences are SGDLS and YYNGEE. The CDR3 bases are TGTGCCAGCAGCAAAGGACGGACCCTGTACCAAGAGACCCAGTACTTC. It translates to CASSKGRTLYQETQYF. Variable domain in full (rest from reference TRBV9 and TRBJ2-5): DSGVTQTPKHLITATGQRVTLRCSPRSGDLSVYWYQQSLDQGLQFLIQYYNGEERAKGNILERFSAQQFPDLHSELNLSSLELGDSALYFCASSKGRTLYQETQYFGPGTRLLVL.

This clonotype was seen a handful of times. The chain is built from TRBV20-1 and TRBJ2-7; D possibly corresponds to TRBD2 (5 bases). The CDR3 consists of 13 residues. The V end was cut by 5 bases, the J end by 2 bases, with 13 bases between. Germline V lookup: CDR1 DFQATT, CDR2 SNEGSKA (reference sequence). As DNA, the CDR3 is TGCAGTGCTTTTGGGAGTGGAACCTACGAGCAGTACTTC. Protein product: CSAFGSGTYEQYF.

This clonotype was detected a few times. This chain joins TRBV7-2 and TRBJ2-1; no reliable D call. Trimming left V 2 bases short and J 6 bases short, with 8 bases between. Germline CDR1 and CDR2: SGHTA and FQGNSA. The CDR3 sequence is 13 residues long. This chain's CDR3 is CASSLTAPNEQFF. The CDR3 coding sequence is TGTGCCAGCAGCTTAACAGCACCCAATGAGCAGTTCTTC.

In its sample, this clonotype was seen once. This chain links TRBV6-6 with TRBJ2-4; TRBD1 agrees at 9 bases. CDR3 length: 17 residues. Germline V gives CDR1 MNHNY, CDR2 SVGAGI (reference sequence). After removal of 5 bases from V and 2 bases from J, the junction contained 10 bases not matched to a gene. CDR3 residues: CASSTRGTGTSKNIQYF. The CDR3 DNA sequence: TGTGCCAGCAGTACCCGAGGGACAGGGACGTCCAAAAACATTCAGTACTTC.